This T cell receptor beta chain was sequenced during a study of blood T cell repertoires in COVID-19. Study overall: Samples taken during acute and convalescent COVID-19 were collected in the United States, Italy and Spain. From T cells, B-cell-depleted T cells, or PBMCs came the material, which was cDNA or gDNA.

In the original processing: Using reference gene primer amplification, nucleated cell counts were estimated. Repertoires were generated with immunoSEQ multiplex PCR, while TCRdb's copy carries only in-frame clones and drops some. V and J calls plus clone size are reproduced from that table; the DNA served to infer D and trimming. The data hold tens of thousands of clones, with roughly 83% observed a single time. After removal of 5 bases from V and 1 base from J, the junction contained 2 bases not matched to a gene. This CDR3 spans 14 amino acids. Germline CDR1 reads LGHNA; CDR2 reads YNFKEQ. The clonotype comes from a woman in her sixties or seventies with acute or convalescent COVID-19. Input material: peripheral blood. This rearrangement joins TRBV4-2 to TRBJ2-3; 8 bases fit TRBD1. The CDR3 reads CASSSDRGTDTQYF. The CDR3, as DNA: TGTGCCAGCAGCTCGGACAGGGGCACAGATACGCAGTATTTT.